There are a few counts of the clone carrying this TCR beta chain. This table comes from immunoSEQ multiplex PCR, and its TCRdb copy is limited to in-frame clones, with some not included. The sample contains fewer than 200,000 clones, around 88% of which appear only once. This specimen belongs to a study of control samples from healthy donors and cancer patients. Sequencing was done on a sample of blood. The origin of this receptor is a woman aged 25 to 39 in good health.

CDR3 nucleotides: TGTGCCACCTCTTCCCGGACAGGGAACATTCAGTACTTC. Translation gives CATSSRTGNIQYF. The rearrangement links TRBV2 to TRBJ2-4; 8 bases are shared with TRBD1. Looked up from germline, CDR1 is SNHLY and CDR2 is FYNNEI. There are 13 residues in the CDR3. V lost 10 bases, J lost 7 bases, and 9 bases stayed unmatched.